This record covers a single T cell receptor (beta chain). Its target is not known. CD45RO negativity and positive selection for CCR7 defined naive CD8 cells, a population that excluded terminally differentiated effector memory CD45RA+ cells. The data were taken from a study of shared clonotypes between healthy human individuals. Overall study: Samples came from two female and a few male donors aged 18 to 49. Study-level findings and limits: The donor pool, a small one, limited the genetic and exposure-history diversity represented.

The germline gives CDR1 MDHEN, CDR2 SYDVKM. V dropped 1 base and J dropped 5 bases, with 12 bases sitting between them. CDR3 length: 15 amino acids. Each cell subset's genomic DNA was divided evenly among several immunoSEQ plates. This table comes from immunoSEQ multiplex PCR, and its TCRdb copy is limited to in-frame clones, with some not included. The sample holds about 2.1 million clones, over 85% seen once. The source of this sequence is a man aged 18 to 35 in good health. Some clones in this sample may be carry-over from other donors' samples. Source material: naive CD8+ T cells from PBMCs. This sequence joins TRBV28 and TRBJ2-1, with D hard to call. Here the CDR3 reads CASSLFFAADNEQFF. As DNA, the CDR3 is TGTGCCAGCAGTTTATTTTTCGCGGCGGACAATGAGCAGTTCTTC.